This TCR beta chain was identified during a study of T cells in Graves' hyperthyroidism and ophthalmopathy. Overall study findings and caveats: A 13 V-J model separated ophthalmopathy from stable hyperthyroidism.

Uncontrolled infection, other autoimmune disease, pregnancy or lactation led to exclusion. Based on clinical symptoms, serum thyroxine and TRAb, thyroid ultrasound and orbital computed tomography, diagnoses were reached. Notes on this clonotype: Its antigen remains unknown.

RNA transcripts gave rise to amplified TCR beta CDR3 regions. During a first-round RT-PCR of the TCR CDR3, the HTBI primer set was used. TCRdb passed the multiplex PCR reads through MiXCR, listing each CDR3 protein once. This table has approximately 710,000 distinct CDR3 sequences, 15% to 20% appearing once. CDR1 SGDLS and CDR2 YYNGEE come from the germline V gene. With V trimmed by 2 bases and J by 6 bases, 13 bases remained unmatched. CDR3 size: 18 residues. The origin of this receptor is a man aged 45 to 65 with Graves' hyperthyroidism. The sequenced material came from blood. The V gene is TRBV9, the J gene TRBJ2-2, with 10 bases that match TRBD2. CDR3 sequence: CASSVSGRLTYVAGELFF. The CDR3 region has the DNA TGTGCCAGCAGCGTTAGCGGGAGGTTAACATACGTCGCCGGGGAGCTGTTTTTT.